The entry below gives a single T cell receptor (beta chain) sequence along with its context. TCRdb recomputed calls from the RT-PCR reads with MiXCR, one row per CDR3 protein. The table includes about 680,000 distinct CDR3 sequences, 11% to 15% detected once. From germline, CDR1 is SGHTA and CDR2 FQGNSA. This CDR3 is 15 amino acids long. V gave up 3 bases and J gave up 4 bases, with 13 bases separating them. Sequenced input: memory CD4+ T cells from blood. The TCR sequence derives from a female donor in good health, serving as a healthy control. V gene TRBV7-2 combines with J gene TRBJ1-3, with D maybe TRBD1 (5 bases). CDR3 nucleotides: TGTGCCAGCAGCTTGGGACTATGGTCCGGAAACACCATATATTTT. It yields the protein CASSLGLWSGNTIYF. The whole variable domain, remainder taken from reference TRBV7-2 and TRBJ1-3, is GAGVSQSPSNKVTEKGKDVELRCDPISGHTALYWYRQSLGQGLEFLIYFQGNSAPDKSGLPSDRFSAERTGGSVSTLTIQRTQQEDSAVYLCASSLGLWSGNTIYFGEGSWLTVV.